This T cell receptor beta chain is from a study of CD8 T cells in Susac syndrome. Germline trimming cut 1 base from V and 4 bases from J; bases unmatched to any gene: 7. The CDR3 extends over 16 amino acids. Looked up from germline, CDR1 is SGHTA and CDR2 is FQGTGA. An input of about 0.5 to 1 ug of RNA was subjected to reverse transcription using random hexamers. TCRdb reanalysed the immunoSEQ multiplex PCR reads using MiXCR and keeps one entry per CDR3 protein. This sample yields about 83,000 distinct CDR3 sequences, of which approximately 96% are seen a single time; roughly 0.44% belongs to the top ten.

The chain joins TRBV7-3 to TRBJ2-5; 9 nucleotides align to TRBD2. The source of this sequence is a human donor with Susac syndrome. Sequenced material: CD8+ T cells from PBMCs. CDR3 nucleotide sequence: TGTGCCAGCAGCTTAATAGGGGCGGGGGGGCGAGAGACCCAGTACTTC. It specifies CASSLIGAGGRETQYF.